The T cell receptor beta chain under discussion was sequenced for a study of Graves' ophthalmopathy and Graves' hyperthyroidism. This CDR3 comprises 15 residues. The J segment lost 4 bases and the V segment lost 1 base, leaving 4 bases of the junction unmatched. The V gene's germline CDR1 is LGHDT and CDR2 YNNKEL (reference sequence). This clonotype was seen more than once but under ten times. Amplification from RNA transcripts yielded the TCR beta CDR3 regions. HTBI primers served in a first-round RT-PCR, which a second-round multiplex PCR followed. MiXCR, applied by TCRdb to the multiplex PCR reads, yields one record per CDR3 protein. The repertoire holds a few hundred thousand distinct CDR3 sequences, with 18% as singletons.

The sequenced material came from peripheral blood. V usage is TRBV3-1 and J usage is TRBJ2-7; TRBD2 matches 10 bases. The source of this sequence is a woman under 30 with Graves' ophthalmopathy. The CDR3 reads CASSQVGTSEYEQYF. CDR3 DNA sequence: TGTGCCAGCAGCCAAGTTGGGACTAGCGAGTACGAGCAGTACTTC.